This T cell receptor beta chain was captured in a study of cytomegalovirus exposure and HLA in healthy donors. Data came from immunoSEQ multiplex PCR; TCRdb stores just in-frame clones and leaves some out. There are 60,000 or so clones in the sample; about 91% occur only once, and 1% to 1.5% lies in the top ten. The CDR3 has 13 residues. CDR1 is SGHTA and CDR2 is FQGNSA in the germline V gene. V lost 4 bases to trimming and J lost 0 bases, with 6 bases between them. This chain uses TRBV7-2 with TRBJ1-1, with no clear D. Sequenced input: PBMCs. This TCR came from a woman aged 18-29 years in good health and CMV-seronegative. CDR3 sequence reads: CASSSYMNTEAFF. For the CDR3, the DNA is TGTGCCAGCAGCTCGTACATGAACACTGAAGCTTTCTTT.